The 15 T cell receptor beta chains below come from one sample, sequenced in a study of CD8+CD57+ T cells in acquired aplastic anemia (dated by TCRdb to the late 2010s). Sequencing relied on an Illumina HiSeq 2000. TCR beta VDJ combination and CDR3 sequence profiling used genomic DNA as the template. TCRdb trimmed public reads at Q25 via fastp, called clones via MiXCR and kept in-frame beta chains. For every CDR3 protein sequence, its rows merge into one entry that carries the most common genes and DNA. Across this sample there are 80,000 to 100,000 distinct CDR3 sequences, with roughly two thirds seen only once. Of the sample, 65% falls within the top ten clones. Patients chosen for sequencing had shown expansion of CD8+CD57+ cells by flow cytometry. Sequencing used sorted CD4+, CD8+, or CD8+CD57+ T cells (not recorded which) from PBMCs. The receptors originated from a human donor with aplastic anemia.

A remark on this clonotype: This may be a read error: a much more frequent sequence differs by one nucleotide. As DNA, the CDR3 is TGTGCCAGCAGTAACACCGTGGGGGCTGGGGCCAACATCCTGACTTTC. Protein sequence: CASSNTVGAGANILTF. The chain recombines TRBV27 with TRBJ2-6; tentative D call: TRBD1 (6 bases). The CDR3 contains 16 residues. CDR1 is MNHEY, CDR2 SMNVEV, per germline (reference sequence).

This clonotype came up once. V is TRBV20-1 and J is TRBJ1-1, with D possibly matching TRBD1 (5 bases). Looked up from germline, CDR1 is DFQATT and CDR2 is SNEGSKA (reference sequence). The CDR3 covers 15 residues. Trimming took off 3 bases at V and 0 bases at J, with 14 bases between the two ends. The CDR3 region is CSARWQGLMNTEAFF. CDR3 sequence (DNA): TGCAGTGCTAGGTGGCAGGGCCTCATGAACACTGAAGCTTTCTTT.

The chain combines TRBV24-1 with TRBJ2-5; no definite D call. V lost 12 bases and J 4 bases, leaving 2 bases between the germline ends. Germline CDR1 and CDR2: KGHDR and SFDVKD. This CDR3 is built from 8 residues. The CDR3 sequence is CAAETQYF. In DNA, the CDR3 is TGTGCCGCAGAGACCCAGTACTTC.

This clonotype has more than one count but fewer than ten. Here the CDR3 DNA reads TGTGCCAGCAGCCGTGCCGCAGGGGGCAGGTCGGAGACCCAGTACTTC. Protein: CASSRAAGGRSETQYF. The chain has TRBV7-9 and TRBJ2-5, with 8 positions matching TRBD1. CDR3 size: 16 residues. Unmatched junction bases numbered 13, after V lost 5 bases and J lost 5 bases. Germline loops: CDR1 SEHNR, CDR2 FQNEAQ (reference sequence).

This rearrangement joins TRBV29-1 to TRBJ2-5, with TRBD1 as a possible D gene (6 bases). Germline V CDR1 and CDR2: SQVTM, ANQGSEA. The CDR3 totals 14 residues. V was trimmed by 4 bases and J by 1 base, leaving 13 bases between them. The CDR3 bases are TGCAGCGTTGGGTTAACAGGGCCCCAAGAGACCCAGTACTTC. Its translation is CSVGLTGPQETQYF.

Notes on this clonotype: One end of the junction varies from germline; a read error may be responsible. The rearrangement joins TRBV9 to TRBJ1-2; D not certain. Germline CDR1 SGDLS, CDR2 YYNGEE. The CDR3 runs to 13 residues. The CDR3 bases are TGTGCCAGCAGCGCACTCGACATGAATGGCGACACCTTC. Translated, it gives CASSALDMNGDTF.

The rearrangement links TRBV25-1 to TRBJ2-7; D may be TRBD1 or TRBD2 (5 bases each). Trimming took 3 bases from V and 6 from J, leaving 15 bases between them. CDR1 is MGHDK and CDR2 is SYGVNS in the germline V gene. The CDR3 runs 14 residues. CDR3 bases: TGTGCCAGCAGTGATCTACGTGGGACCCTCGAGCAGTACTTC. Amino acid sequence: CASSDLRGTLEQYF.

This clonotype was detected only a few times. This sequence joins TRBV10-3 and TRBJ2-1; 7 bases align to TRBD1. The CDR3 has 16 amino acids. Germline V gene lookup returns CDR1 ENHRY and CDR2 SYGVKD. The trim removed 2 bases at V and 2 bases at J, leaving 6 bases unmatched. In DNA, the CDR3 is TGTGCCATCAGTGAGCTAAAGGGGGCTCCCTACAATGAGCAGTTCTTC. Translation: CAISELKGAPYNEQFF.

This clonotype was recorded once. The chain joins TRBV12-3 or TRBV12-4 to TRBJ1-2; D perhaps matches TRBD1 (6 bases). Trimming took 10 bases from V and 2 from J, leaving 11 bases between them. The CDR3 sequence is 12 residues long. The CDR3 nucleotides are TGTGCCACTCTCCAGGGGAACTATGGCTACACCTTC. Its protein product is CATLQGNYGYTF.

The gene calls are TRBV15 and TRBJ2-7, with 8 bases matching TRBD1. Germline V gives CDR1 LNHNV, CDR2 YYDKDF (reference sequence). The CDR3 covers 15 residues. V trimming: 3 bases; J trimming: 0 bases; junction bases outside the gene matches: 4. In DNA form, the CDR3 reads TGTGCCACCAGCAGCGCGACAGGGGACTCCTACGAGCAGTACTTC. This sequence encodes CATSSATGDSYEQYF.

Concerning this clonotype itself: Germline and junction disagree at one end, which may indicate a read error. The rearrangement uses TRBV24-1 and TRBJ2-1, with TRBD1 identical over 8 bases. This CDR3 contains 16 residues. The germline gives CDR1 KGHDR, CDR2 SFDVKD. CDR3 amino acids: CATSDQGQGTYSEQFF. The CDR3 DNA reads TGTGCCACCAGTGATCAAGGACAGGGTACTTACAGTGAGCAGTTCTTC.

V and J are TRBV10-3 and TRBJ2-2; D tentatively reads TRBD1 or TRBD2 (5 bases each). The germline V gene has CDR1 ENHRY and CDR2 SYGVKD. The CDR3 totals 15 residues. Between the trimmed V and J ends, which lost 8 bases and 0 bases, there was a span of 13 bases. The CDR3 nucleotides read TGTGCCATCGGCGATGAGGGGACGAACACCGGGGAGCTGTTTTTT. This translates into CAIGDEGTNTGELFF.

The chain links TRBV24-1 to TRBJ1-2; no definite D call. The CDR3 loop spans 13 amino acids. Trimming left V 2 bases short and J 8 bases short, with 11 bases between. The germline V gene encodes CDR1 KGHDR and CDR2 SFDVKD. The DNA for the CDR3 is TGTGCCACCAGTGATTCGAACGTCGGGGGCTACACCTTC. Protein product: CATSDSNVGGYTF.

The chain recombines TRBV7-9 with TRBJ2-7; D is perhaps TRBD2 (5 bases). The CDR3 totals 14 residues. Trimming removed 3 bases from V and 2 bases from J, with 11 bases in between. In germline, CDR1 is SEHNR, CDR2 FQNEAQ (reference sequence). The CDR3 DNA reads TGTGCCAGCAGCTTGGAAGCGGCTACCTACGAGCAGTACTTC. Its translation is CASSLEAATYEQYF.

V usage is TRBV19 and J usage is TRBJ2-3; possibly TRBD2 for D (6 bases). The ends were cut back, 3 bases at V and 7 bases at J, with 14 bases in the middle. Germline V gene sequence: CDR1 LNHDA, CDR2 SQIVND (reference sequence). This CDR3 has 14 residues. CDR3: CASSMGTEPYTQYF. For the CDR3, the DNA is TGTGCCAGTAGTATGGGGACTGAACCCTATACGCAGTATTTT. Based on the CDR3 plus reference TRBV19 and TRBJ2-3, the full variable domain is DGGITQSPKYLFRKEGQNVTLSCEQNLNHDAMYWYRQDPGQGLRLIYYSQIVNDFQKGDIAEGYSVSREKKESFPLTVTSAQKNPTAFYLCASSMGTEPYTQYFGPGTRLTVL.